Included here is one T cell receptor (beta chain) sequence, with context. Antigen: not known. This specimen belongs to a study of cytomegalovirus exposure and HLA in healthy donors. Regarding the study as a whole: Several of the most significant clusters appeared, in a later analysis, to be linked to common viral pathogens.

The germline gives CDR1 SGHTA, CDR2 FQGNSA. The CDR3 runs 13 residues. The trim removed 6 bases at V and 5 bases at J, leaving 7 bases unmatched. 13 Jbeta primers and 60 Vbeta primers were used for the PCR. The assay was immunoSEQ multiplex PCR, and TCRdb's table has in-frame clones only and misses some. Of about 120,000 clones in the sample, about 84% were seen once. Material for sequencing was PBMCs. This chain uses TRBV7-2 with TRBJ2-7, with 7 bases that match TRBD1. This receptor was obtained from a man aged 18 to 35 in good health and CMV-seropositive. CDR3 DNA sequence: TGTGCCAGCAGTCGAGGGGGCGCGAACGAGCAGTACTTC. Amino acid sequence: CASSRGGANEQYF.